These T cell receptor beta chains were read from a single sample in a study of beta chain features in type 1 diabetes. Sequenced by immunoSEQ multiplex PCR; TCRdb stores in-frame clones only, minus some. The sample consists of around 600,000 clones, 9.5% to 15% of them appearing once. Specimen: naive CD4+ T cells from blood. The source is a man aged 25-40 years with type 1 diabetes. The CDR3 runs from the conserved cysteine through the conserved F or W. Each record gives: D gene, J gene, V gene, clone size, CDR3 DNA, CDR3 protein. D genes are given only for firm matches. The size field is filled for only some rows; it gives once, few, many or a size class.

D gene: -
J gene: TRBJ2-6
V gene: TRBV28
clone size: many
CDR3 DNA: TGTGCCAGCAGTTCGCTCCAACAGGGCTCCGGGGCCAACGTCCTGACTTTC
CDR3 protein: CASSSLQQGSGANVLTF

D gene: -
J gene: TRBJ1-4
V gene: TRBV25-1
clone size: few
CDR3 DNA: TGTGCCAGCAGTGAGCAGGGGCCCCCTGAAAAACTGTTTTTT
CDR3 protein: CASSEQGPPEKLFF

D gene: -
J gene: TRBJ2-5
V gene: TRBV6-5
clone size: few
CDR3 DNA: TGTGCCAGCAGTTACTCGGCAGGTCCCCAAGAGACCCAGTACTTC
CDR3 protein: CASSYSAGPQETQYF

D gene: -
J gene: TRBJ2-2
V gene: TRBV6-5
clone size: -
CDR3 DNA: TGTGCCAGCAAGACACAGAACACCGGGGAGCTGTTTTTT
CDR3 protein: CASKTQNTGELFF

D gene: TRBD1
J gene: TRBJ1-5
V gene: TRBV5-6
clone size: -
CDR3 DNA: TGTGCCAGCAGCTTTACAGGGGGCGGTCAGCCCCAGCATTTT
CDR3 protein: CASSFTGGGQPQHF

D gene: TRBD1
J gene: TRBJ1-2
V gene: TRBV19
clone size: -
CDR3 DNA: TGTGCCAGTAGTACGGGGACAGGGGTAGGGAACTATGGCTACACCTTC
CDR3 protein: CASSTGTGVGNYGYTF

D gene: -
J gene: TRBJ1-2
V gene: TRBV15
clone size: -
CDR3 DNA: TGTGCCACCAGCAGTGCCACCTTATTACAGTCCTTCTATGGCTACACCTTC
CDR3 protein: CATSSATLLQSFYGYTF

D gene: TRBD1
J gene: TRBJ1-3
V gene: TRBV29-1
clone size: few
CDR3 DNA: TGCAGCGTTGGGGACAGGAGCTCTGGAAACACCATATATTTT
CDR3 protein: CSVGDRSSGNTIYF

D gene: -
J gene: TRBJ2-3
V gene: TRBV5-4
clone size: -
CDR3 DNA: TGTGCCAGCAGGTCCGGGGAGACAGATACGCAGTATTTT
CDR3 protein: CASRSGETDTQYF

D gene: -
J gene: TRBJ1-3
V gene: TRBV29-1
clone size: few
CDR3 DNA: TGCAGCGCAAGCAGGGACGCCGGAAACACCATATATTTT
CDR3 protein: CSASRDAGNTIYF

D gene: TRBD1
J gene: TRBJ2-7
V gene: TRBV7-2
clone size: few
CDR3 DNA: TGTGCCAGCAGCTTGGGACAGGGCGGCTCCTACGAGCAGTACTTC
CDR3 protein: CASSLGQGGSYEQYF

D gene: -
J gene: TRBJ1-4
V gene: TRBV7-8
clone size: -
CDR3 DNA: TGTGCCAGCAGCTTATCACAACCACCTAATGAAAAACTGTTTTTT
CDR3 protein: CASSLSQPPNEKLFF

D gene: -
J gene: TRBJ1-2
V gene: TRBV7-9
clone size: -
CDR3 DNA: TGTGCCAGCAGCTTAGGTCGGGATTATGGCTACACCTTC
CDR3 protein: CASSLGRDYGYTF

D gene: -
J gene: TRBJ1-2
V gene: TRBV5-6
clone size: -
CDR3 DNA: TGTGCCAGCAGCTTGCGCGTGGTGGGGAGTAGGTATACCTTC
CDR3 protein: CASSLRVVGSRYTF

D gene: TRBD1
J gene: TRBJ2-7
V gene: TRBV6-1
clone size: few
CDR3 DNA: TGTGCCAGCAGAACAGGGGATTTTGCGTACGAGCAGTACTTC
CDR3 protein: CASRTGDFAYEQYF

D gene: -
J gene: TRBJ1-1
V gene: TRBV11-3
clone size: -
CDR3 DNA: TGTGCCAGCAGCTTAACAGGTACGAACACTGAAGCTTTCTTT
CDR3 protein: CASSLTGTNTEAFF

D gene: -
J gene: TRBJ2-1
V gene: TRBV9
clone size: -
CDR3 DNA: TGTGCCAGCAGCCCCCGGGGAACCTACAATGAGCAGTTCTTC
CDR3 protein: CASSPRGTYNEQFF

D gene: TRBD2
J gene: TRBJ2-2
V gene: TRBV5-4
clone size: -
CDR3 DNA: TGTGCCAGCAGCGGGGGACTAGCAGCGAACACCGGGGAGCTGTTTTTT
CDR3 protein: CASSGGLAANTGELFF

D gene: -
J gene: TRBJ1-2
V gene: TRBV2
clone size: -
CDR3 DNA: TGTGCCAGCAGTGAAGCGGGGGGCAGCTGGGATGGCTACACCTTC
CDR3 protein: CASSEAGGSWDGYTF

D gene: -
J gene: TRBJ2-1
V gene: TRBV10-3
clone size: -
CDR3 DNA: TGTGCCATCAGTGAGCAGGGTAGCTACAATGAGCAGTTCTTC
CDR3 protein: CAISEQGSYNEQFF

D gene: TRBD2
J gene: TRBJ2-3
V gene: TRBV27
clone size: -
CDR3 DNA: TGTGCCAGCAGTCCCGGGACTAGCGGCGGAGATACGCAGTATTTT
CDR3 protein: CASSPGTSGGDTQYF

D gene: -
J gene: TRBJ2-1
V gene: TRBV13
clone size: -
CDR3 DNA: TGTGCCAGCAGCTTGAACAGACCTTACAATGAGCAGTTCTTC
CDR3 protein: CASSLNRPYNEQFF

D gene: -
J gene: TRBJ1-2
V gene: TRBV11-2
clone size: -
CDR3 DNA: TGTGCCAGCAGCTTAGCCCCAGGGCCTAACTATGGCTACACCTTC
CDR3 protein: CASSLAPGPNYGYTF

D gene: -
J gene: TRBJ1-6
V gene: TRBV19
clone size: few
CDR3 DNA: TGTGCCAGTAGTATAATAGGACGGCAGGATTCACCCCTCCACTTT
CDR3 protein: CASSIIGRQDSPLHF

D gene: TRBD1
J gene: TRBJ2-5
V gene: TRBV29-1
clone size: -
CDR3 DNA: TGCAGCGTTGATAGGGACAGGGTTTGGAAGACCCAGTACTTC
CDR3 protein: CSVDRDRVWKTQYF

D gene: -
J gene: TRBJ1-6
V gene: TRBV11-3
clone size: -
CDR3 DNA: TGTGCCAGCAGCTTAGACCTCGGGGCCCTTAGACCCCTCCACTTT
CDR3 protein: CASSLDLGALRPLHF

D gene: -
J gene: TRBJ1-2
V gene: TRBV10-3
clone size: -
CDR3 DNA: TGTGCCATCAGTGAAAGGGGCCAGGGACCGGACTATGGCTACACCTTC
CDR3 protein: CAISERGQGPDYGYTF